Below, 4 T cell receptor beta chains from the same sample are listed, as sequenced in a study of T cells in tuberculosis. The assay was immunoSEQ multiplex PCR, and TCRdb's table has in-frame clones only and misses some. Of some 49,000 clones listed, 90% to 95% are singletons. The time point denotes: new active TB diagnosis, blood taken before or within 7 days of starting treatment. The specimen comprised PBMCs, sampled at tuberculosis diagnosis. Source of these receptors: an adult with tuberculosis.

The V and J genes are TRBV30 and TRBJ2-2, with D perhaps matching TRBD2 (6 bases). The CDR3 consists of 15 residues. V was clipped by 4 bases and J by 4 bases, with 16 bases between them. Looked up from germline, CDR1 is GTSNPN and CDR2 is SVGIG (reference sequence). This CDR3 reads CAWTLRELGTGELFF. CDR3 in DNA: TGTGCCTGGACCCTTCGGGAGTTAGGCACCGGGGAGCTGTTTTTT.

This chain links TRBV7-2 with TRBJ2-3; the D is unclear. CDR3 length: 12 residues. The V end was cut by 5 bases, the J end by 0 bases, with 3 bases between. CDR1 SGHTA and CDR2 FQGNSA come from the germline V gene. The CDR3 loop is CASSPSTDTQYF. CDR3 in DNA: TGTGCCAGCAGCCCGAGCACAGATACGCAGTATTTT.

The V call is TRBV10-3, the J call TRBJ2-7; tentatively, D is TRBD2 (6 bases). Germline CDR1 reads ENHRY; CDR2 reads SYGVKD. This CDR3 comprises 15 residues. Trimming removed 4 bases at V and 0 bases at J, with 13 bases between. The CDR3 DNA reads TGTGCCATCAGTGGGGGAGGCAACTACTCCTACGAGCAGTACTTC. Its protein is CAISGGGNYSYEQYF.

The chain combines TRBV18 with TRBJ2-3; tentatively, D is TRBD2 (6 bases). Between the trimmed V and J ends, which lost 1 base and 11 bases, there was a span of 16 bases. Germline V gene data show CDR1 as KGHSH and CDR2 as LQKENI. This CDR3 region has 14 residues. The CDR3, as DNA: TGTGCCAGCTCACCACTAGATTTGCACGGGGGGCAGTATTTT. Translating it yields CASSPLDLHGGQYF.